This TCR beta chain was identified in a study of vaccination effects on CD4 cells after COVID-19. Study background: Following the second dose by a median of 72 days, the post-vaccine samples were obtained. Study conclusions and caveats: In the study, convalescent patients were few, and early post-infection timepoints were absent. Marked clonal contraction of infection- and vaccine-induced clones was seen late after vaccination.

The V end lost 7 bases, the J end lost 2 bases, and 11 bases lay between the germline ends. From germline, CDR1 is SGHAT and CDR2 FQNNGV. This CDR3 is built from 13 residues. A word on this clone: Its antigen is unknown.

Under the ViraFEST assay, PBMC were stimulated with viral peptide pools so that antigen-specific CD4+ T cells expanded. Sequencing was performed afterwards. CD4+ T cells were isolated after about eleven days of culture. SARS-CoV-2 infected the person between March and December 2020, as confirmed by PCR. It was two doses of either the BNT162b2 or mRNA-1273 vaccine that participants received. Roughly 1.9 million PBMC were placed in each well, which was supplemented with approximately 9.7 IU/ml IL-2 and approximately 9.2 ug/ml peptides. Using immunoSEQ multiplex PCR, the repertoire was profiled, and TCRdb retains in-frame clones only, with some absent. The sample yields 14,000 or so clones, over 65% seen once.

This receptor was taken from a human donor who had a prior SARS-CoV-2 infection. Sequencing used CD4+ T cells from PBMCs cultured with HCoV-NL63 spike peptides, obtained after COVID-19 vaccination. The J gene is TRBJ2-5, the V gene TRBV11-2; no clear D gene. The CDR3 nucleotides are TGTGCCAGCAAAACTACAGATCAAGAGACCCAGTACTTC. Translation gives CASKTTDQETQYF.